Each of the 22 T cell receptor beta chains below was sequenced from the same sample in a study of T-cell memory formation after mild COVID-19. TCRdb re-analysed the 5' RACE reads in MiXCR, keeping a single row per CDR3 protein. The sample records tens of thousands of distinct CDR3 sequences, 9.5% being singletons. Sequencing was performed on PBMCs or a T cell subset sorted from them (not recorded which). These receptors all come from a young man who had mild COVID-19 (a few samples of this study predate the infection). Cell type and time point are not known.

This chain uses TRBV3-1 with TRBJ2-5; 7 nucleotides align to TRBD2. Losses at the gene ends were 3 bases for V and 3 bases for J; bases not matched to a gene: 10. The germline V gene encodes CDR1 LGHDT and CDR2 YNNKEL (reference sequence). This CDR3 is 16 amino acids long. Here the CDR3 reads CASSQWTFGGEETQYF. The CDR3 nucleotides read TGTGCCAGCAGCCAGTGGACCTTTGGGGGGGAAGAGACCCAGTACTTC.

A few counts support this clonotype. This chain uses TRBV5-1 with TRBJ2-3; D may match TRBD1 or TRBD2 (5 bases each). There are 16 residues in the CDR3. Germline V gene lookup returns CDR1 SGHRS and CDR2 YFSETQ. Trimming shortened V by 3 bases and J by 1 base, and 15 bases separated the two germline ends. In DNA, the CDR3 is TGCGCCAGCAGCTGGGGCGGGCATAGGGGCACAGATACGCAGTATTTT. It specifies CASSWGGHRGTDTQYF.

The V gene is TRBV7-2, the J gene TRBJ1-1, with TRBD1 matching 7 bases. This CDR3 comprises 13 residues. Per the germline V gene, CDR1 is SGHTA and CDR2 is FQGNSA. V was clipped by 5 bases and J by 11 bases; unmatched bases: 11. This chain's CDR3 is CASSPRDSPGAFF. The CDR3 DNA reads TGTGCCAGCAGCCCACGGGACAGTCCCGGGGCTTTCTTT.

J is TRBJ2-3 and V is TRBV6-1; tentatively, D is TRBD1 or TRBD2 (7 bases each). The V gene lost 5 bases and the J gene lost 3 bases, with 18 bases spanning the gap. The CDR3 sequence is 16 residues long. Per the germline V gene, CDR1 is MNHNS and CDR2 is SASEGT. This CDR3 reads CASSQTYRGGTDTQYF. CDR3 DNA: TGTGCCAGCAGTCAAACCTACAGGGGAGGGACAGATACGCAGTATTTT.

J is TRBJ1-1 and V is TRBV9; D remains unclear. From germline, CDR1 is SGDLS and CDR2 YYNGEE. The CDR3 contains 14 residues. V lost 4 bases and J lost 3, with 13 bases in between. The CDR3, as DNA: TGTGCCAGCAGCCGGAGCGGCTGGGACACTGAAGCTTTCTTT. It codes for CASSRSGWDTEAFF.

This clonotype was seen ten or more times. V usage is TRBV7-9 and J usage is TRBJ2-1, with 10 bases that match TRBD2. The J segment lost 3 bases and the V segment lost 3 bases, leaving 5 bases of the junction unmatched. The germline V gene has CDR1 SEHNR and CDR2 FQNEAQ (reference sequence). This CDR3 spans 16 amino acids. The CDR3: CASSLGLAINYNEQFF. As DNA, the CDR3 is TGTGCCAGCAGCTTGGGACTAGCGATCAACTACAATGAGCAGTTCTTC.

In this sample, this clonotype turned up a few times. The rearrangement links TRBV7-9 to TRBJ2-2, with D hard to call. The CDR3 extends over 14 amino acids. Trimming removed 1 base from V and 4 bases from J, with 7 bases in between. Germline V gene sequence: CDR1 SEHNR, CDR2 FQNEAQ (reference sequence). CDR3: CASSLGGATGELFF. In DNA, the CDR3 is TGTGCCAGCAGCTTAGGAGGTGCCACCGGGGAGCTGTTTTTT.

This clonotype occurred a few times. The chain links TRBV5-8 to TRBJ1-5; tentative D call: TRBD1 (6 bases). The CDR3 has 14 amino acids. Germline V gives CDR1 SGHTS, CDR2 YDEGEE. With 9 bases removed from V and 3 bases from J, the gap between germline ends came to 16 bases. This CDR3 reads CATKGHLTNQPQHF. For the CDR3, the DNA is TGTGCCACCAAGGGACACCTGACCAATCAGCCCCAGCATTTT.

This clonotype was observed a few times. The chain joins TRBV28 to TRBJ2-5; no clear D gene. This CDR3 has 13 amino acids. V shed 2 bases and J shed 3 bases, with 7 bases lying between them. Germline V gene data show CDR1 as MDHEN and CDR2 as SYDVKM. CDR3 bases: TGTGCCAGCAGTTTAGGTGCAGAAGAGACCCAGTACTTC. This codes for CASSLGAEETQYF.

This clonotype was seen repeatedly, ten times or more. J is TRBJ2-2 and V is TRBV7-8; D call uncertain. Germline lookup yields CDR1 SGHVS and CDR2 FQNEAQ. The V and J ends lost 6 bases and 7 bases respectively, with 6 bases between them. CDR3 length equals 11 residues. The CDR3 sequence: CASRQSGELFF. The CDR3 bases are TGTGCCAGCAGGCAAAGCGGGGAGCTGTTTTTT.

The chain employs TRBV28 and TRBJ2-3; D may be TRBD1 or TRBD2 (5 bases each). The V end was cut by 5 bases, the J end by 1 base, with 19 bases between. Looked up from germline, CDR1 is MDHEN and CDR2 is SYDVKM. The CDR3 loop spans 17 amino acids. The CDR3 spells CASSPMSGPSGTDTQYF. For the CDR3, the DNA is TGTGCCAGCAGTCCCATGTCGGGGCCGTCGGGCACAGATACGCAGTATTTT. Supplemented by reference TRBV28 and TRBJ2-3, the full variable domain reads DVKVTQSSRYLVKRTGEKVFLECVQDMDHENMFWYRQDPGLGLRLIYFSYDVKMKEKGDIPEGYSVSREKKERFSLILESASTNQTSMYLCASSPMSGPSGTDTQYFGPGTRLTVL.

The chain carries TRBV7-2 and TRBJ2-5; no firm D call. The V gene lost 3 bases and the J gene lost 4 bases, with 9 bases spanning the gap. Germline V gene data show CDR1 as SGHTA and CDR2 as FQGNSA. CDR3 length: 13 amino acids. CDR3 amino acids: CASSFTKRETQYF. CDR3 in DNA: TGTGCCAGCAGCTTTACGAAAAGAGAGACCCAGTACTTC.

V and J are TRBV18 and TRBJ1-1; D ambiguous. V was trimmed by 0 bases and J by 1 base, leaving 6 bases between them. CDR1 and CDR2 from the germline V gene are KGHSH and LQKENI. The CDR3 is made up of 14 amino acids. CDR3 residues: CASSPPHENTEAFF. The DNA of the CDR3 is TGTGCCAGCTCACCACCGCATGAGAACACTGAAGCTTTCTTT.

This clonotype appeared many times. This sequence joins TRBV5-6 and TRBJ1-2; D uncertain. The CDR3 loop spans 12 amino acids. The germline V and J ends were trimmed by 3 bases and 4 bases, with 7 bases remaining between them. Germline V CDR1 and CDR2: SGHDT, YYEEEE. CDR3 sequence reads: CASSSGPYGYTF. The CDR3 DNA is TGTGCCAGCAGCTCCGGACCCTATGGCTACACCTTC. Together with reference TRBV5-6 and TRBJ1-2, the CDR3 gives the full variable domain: DAGVTQSPTHLIKTRGQQVTLRCSPKSGHDTVSWYQQALGQGPQFIFQYYEEEERQRGNFPDRFSGHQFPNYSSELNVNALLLGDSALYLCASSSGPYGYTFGSGTRLTVV.

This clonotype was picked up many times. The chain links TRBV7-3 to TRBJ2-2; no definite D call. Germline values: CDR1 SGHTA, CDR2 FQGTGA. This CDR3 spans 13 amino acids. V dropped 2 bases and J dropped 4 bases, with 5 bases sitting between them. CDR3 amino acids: CASSLWGTGELFF. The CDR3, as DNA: TGTGCCAGCAGCTTATGGGGCACCGGGGAGCTGTTTTTT.

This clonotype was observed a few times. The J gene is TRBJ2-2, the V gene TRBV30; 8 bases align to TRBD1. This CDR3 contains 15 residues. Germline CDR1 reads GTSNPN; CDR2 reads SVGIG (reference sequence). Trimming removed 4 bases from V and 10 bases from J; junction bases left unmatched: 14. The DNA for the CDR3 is TGTGCCTGGACACCGATCGGACAGGGAAATGTGGAGCTGTTTTTT. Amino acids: CAWTPIGQGNVELFF. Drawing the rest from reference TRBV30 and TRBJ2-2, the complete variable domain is SQTIHQWPATLVQPVGSPLSLECTVEGTSNPNLYWYRQAAGRGLQLLFYSVGIGQISSEVPQNLSASRPQDRQFILSSKKLLLSDSGFYLCAWTPIGQGNVELFFGEGSRLTVL.

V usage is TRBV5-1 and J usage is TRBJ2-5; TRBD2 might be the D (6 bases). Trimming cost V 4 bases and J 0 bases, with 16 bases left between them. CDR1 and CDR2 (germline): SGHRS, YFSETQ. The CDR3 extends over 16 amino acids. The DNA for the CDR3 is TGCGCCAGCAGCAGAGGGGACGGGAGCTACCAAGAGACCCAGTACTTC. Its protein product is CASSRGDGSYQETQYF.

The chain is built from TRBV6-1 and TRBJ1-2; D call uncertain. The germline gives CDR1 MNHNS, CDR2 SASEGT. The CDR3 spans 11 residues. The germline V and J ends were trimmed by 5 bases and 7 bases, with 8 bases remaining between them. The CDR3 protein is CASSRLIGYTF. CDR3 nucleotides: TGTGCCAGCAGTCGACTCATTGGCTACACCTTC.

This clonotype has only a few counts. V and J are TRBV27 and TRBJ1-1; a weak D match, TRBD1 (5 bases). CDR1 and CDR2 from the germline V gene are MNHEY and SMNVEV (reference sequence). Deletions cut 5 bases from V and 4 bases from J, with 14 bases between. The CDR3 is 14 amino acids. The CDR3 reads CASSPWTGGTEAFF. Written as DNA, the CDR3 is TGTGCCAGCAGTCCCTGGACTGGGGGCACTGAAGCTTTCTTT.

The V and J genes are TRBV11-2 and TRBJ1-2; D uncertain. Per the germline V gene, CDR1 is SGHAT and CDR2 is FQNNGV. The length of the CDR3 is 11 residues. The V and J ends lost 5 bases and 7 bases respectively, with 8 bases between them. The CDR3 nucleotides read TGTGCCAGCAGCCTAGGGTTTGGCTACACCTTC. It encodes CASSLGFGYTF.

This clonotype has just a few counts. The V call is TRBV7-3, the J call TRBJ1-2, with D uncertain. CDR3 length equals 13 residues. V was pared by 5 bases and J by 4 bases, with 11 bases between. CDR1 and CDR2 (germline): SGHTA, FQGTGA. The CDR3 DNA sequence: TGTGCCAGCAGCCAGGCCGAGGGCTATGGCTACACCTTC. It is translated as CASSQAEGYGYTF.

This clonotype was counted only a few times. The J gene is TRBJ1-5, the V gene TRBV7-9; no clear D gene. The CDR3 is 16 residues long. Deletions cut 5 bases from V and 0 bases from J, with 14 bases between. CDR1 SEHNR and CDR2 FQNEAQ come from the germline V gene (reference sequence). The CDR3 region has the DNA TGTGCCAGCAGCACCCACGATGTGACTAGCAATCAGCCCCAGCATTTT. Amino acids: CASSTHDVTSNQPQHF.